One and the same sample provided the 18 T cell receptor beta chains below, sequenced in a study of neurological immune-mediated disorders (dated by TCRdb to between 2018 and 2021). To prepare the library, 5' RACE was applied. Data came from an Illumina HiSeq 2500. Clones were called with MiXCR by TCRdb after fastp trimmed the public reads at Q25, and only in-frame beta chains were retained. A single entry per CDR3 protein holds the most common genes and DNA from its merged rows. In this sample the table shows approximately 74,000 distinct CDR3 sequences, roughly 9.9% of which occur a single time. Clones ranked in the top ten supply about 1.7% of the sample. The sequencing sample was made of PBMCs. The receptors were sampled from a man in his fifties in good health.

This clonotype occurred many times. CDR3 residues: CSSAPTSGSFETQYF. DNA of the CDR3: TGCAGCTCAGCCCCGACTAGCGGGAGTTTTGAGACCCAGTACTTC. This chain connects TRBV29-1 to TRBJ2-5, with TRBD2 matching over 12 bases. The length of the CDR3 is 15 residues. Per germline, CDR1 SQVTM and CDR2 ANQGSEA. V shed 8 bases and J 5 bases; nucleotides not matched to a gene: 12.

This clonotype was seen many times. The V call is TRBV20-1, the J call TRBJ2-3; TRBD2 matches at 8 bases. Germline V CDR1 and CDR2: DFQATT, SNEGSKA (reference sequence). The CDR3 totals 13 residues. V lost 5 bases to trimming and J lost 1 base; unmatched junction nucleotides: 2. The CDR3 protein is CSAELAGTDTQYF. For the CDR3, the DNA is TGCAGTGCTGAACTAGCGGGCACAGATACGCAGTATTTT.

This clonotype showed up many times. The chain is built from TRBV6-1 and TRBJ2-3, with 10 positions matching TRBD2. Per the germline V gene, CDR1 is MNHNS and CDR2 is SASEGT. The CDR3 is made up of 15 amino acids. Trimming removed 4 bases from V and 6 bases from J; junction bases left unmatched: 7. CDR3 sequence: CASSVLAGVQDTQYF. Written as DNA, the CDR3 is TGTGCCAGCAGTGTGCTAGCGGGAGTACAGGATACGCAGTATTTT.

This clonotype was counted at least ten times. V and J are TRBV12-3 or TRBV12-4 and TRBJ2-5; 10 bases map to TRBD1. The CDR3 totals 15 residues. The ends lost 6 bases at V and 5 bases at J; junction bases unmatched: 9. CDR3 bases: TGTGCCAGCAGCCCTCCGACAGGGGGCACGGAGACCCAGTACTTC. This translates into CASSPPTGGTETQYF.

This clonotype was seen ten or more times. This chain links TRBV12-3 or TRBV12-4 with TRBJ1-4; D may be TRBD1 (6 bases). V lost 5 bases and J lost 8, with 12 bases in between. The CDR3 runs to 13 residues. The CDR3 loop reads CASSTLTGEKLFF. CDR3 nucleotide sequence: TGTGCCAGCAGTACTCTTACAGGGGAAAAACTGTTTTTT.

This clonotype was seen at least ten times. CDR3 sequence: CASRDGGSNPYEQYF. The CDR3 DNA follows: TGCGCCAGTAGAGACGGCGGGAGTAATCCCTACGAGCAGTACTTC. The chain uses TRBV5-1 and TRBJ2-7; 7 bases fit TRBD2. After removal of 8 bases from V and 2 bases from J, the junction contained 13 bases not matched to a gene. The CDR3 contains 15 residues. From germline, CDR1 is SGHRS and CDR2 YFSETQ.

Worth noting for this clonotype: At one end, the junction sequence differs from germline, possibly due to a read error. The rearrangement links TRBV18 to TRBJ2-1; 8 positions match TRBD1. The germline V gene has CDR1 KGHSH and CDR2 LQKENI. This CDR3 is built from 13 residues. CDR3 protein: CASSPDRGTEKFF. In nucleotides, the CDR3 is TGTGCCAGCTCACCAGACAGGGGAACTGAAAAGTTCTTT. Filled out from reference TRBV18 and TRBJ2-1, the complete variable domain reads NAGVMQNPRHLVRRRGQEARLRCSPMKGHSHVYWYRQLPEEGLKFMVYLQKENIIDESGMPKERFSAEFPKEGPSILRIQQVVRGDSAAYFCASSPDRGTEKFFGPGTRLTVL.

This clonotype was counted ten times or more. This chain uses TRBV6-5 with TRBJ1-2; TRBD1 agrees at 7 bases. The CDR3 is 14 residues long. Germline lookup yields CDR1 MNHEY and CDR2 SVGAGI. V lost 6 bases to trimming and J lost 0 bases; unmatched junction nucleotides: 4. CDR3: CASRPGQTNYGYTF. DNA for the CDR3: TGTGCCAGCAGGCCGGGACAGACTAACTATGGCTACACCTTC.

This clonotype was observed many times. V gene TRBV5-1 combines with J gene TRBJ2-7, with 7 bases fitting TRBD1. The V gene's germline CDR1 is SGHRS and CDR2 YFSETQ. V dropped 3 bases and J dropped 5; count of bases not matched to a gene: 8. The CDR3 contains 14 residues. The CDR3 loop is CASSSHRGANEQYF. The CDR3, as DNA: TGCGCCAGCAGCTCCCACAGGGGAGCCAACGAGCAGTACTTC.

The sample holds many counts of this clonotype. The chain combines TRBV29-1 with TRBJ1-2; 7 bases align to TRBD1. CDR3 length equals 12 residues. The V gene end was trimmed by 6 bases and the J gene end by 8 bases; junction bases not matched to a gene: 9. Germline V CDR1 and CDR2: SQVTM, ANQGSEA. The CDR3 region has the DNA TGCAGCGTGTACAGGGGAGGACGAGGCTACACCTTC. This sequence encodes CSVYRGGRGYTF.

V gene TRBV6-5 combines with J gene TRBJ2-5; tentative D call: TRBD1 (5 bases). CDR1 and CDR2 from the germline V gene are MNHEY and SVGAGI. CDR3 length: 14 amino acids. The V end lost 7 bases, the J end lost 5 bases, and 17 bases lay between the germline ends. Here the CDR3 DNA reads TGTGCCAGCACCAATTCACAGGTGGGGGAGACCCAGTACTTC. Protein sequence: CASTNSQVGETQYF.

This clonotype was found many times. The chain employs TRBV3-1 and TRBJ2-5, with D tentatively TRBD1 or TRBD2 (5 bases each). The CDR3 consists of 14 residues. Trimming removed 8 bases at V and 3 bases at J, with 16 bases between. Germline V gives CDR1 LGHDT, CDR2 YNNKEL (reference sequence). CDR3 loop: CASRGTGREETQYF. CDR3 in DNA: TGTGCCAGCCGGGGAACAGGTCGTGAAGAGACCCAGTACTTC.

This clonotype has a count of ten or more. The chain joins TRBV5-1 to TRBJ2-1; a possible D gene is TRBD2 (6 bases). This CDR3 has 15 amino acids. CDR1 is SGHRS, CDR2 YFSETQ, per germline. Trimming cost V 4 bases and J 2 bases, with 13 bases left between them. CDR3 DNA sequence: TGCGCCAGCAGCATGACTAGTGGGGCCTACAATGAGCAGTTCTTC. It codes for CASSMTSGAYNEQFF.

The rearrangement uses TRBV6-2 or TRBV6-3 and TRBJ2-7, with 8 bases matching TRBD1. V gave up 1 base and J gave up 3 bases; unmatched junction bases: 14. The germline V gene has CDR1 MNHEY and CDR2 SVGEGT. The length of the CDR3 is 18 residues. The CDR3 DNA follows: TGTGCCAGCAGTTACTTCATTGCGCGGGACAGGCCTTACTACGAGCAGTACTTC. Its translation is CASSYFIARDRPYYEQYF.

This clonotype has at least ten counts. V gene TRBV5-1 combines with J gene TRBJ2-1; 10 bases map to TRBD1. The CDR3 is made up of 15 amino acids. CDR1 and CDR2 (germline): SGHRS, YFSETQ. After removal of 5 bases from V and 8 bases from J, the junction contained 10 bases not matched to a gene. CDR3 residues: CASSPEGQGRDEQFF. In DNA, the CDR3 is TGCGCCAGCAGTCCGGAGGGACAGGGGAGGGATGAGCAGTTCTTC.

This clonotype appeared many times. The gene calls are TRBV28 and TRBJ1-2; no reliable D call. Germline V lookup: CDR1 MDHEN, CDR2 SYDVKM. Trimming removed 6 bases from V and 12 bases from J, with 26 bases in between. The CDR3 contains 15 residues. The CDR3 DNA reads TGTGCCAGCAGGGATCTATATCGGGGAGCAATGGTCCACACCTTC. As protein: CASRDLYRGAMVHTF.

This clonotype showed up many times. The V call is TRBV18, the J call TRBJ2-3, with D possibly TRBD1 on 5 matching bases. Germline V gives CDR1 KGHSH, CDR2 LQKENI. V was pared by 0 bases and J by 5 bases, with 9 bases between. The CDR3 consists of 14 residues. In DNA, the CDR3 is TGTGCCAGCTCACCACCTCGGCAGGGAGATACGCAGTATTTT. Its protein product is CASSPPRQGDTQYF. Filled out from reference TRBV18 and TRBJ2-3, the complete variable domain reads NAGVMQNPRHLVRRRGQEARLRCSPMKGHSHVYWYRQLPEEGLKFMVYLQKENIIDESGMPKERFSAEFPKEGPSILRIQQVVRGDSAAYFCASSPPRQGDTQYFGPGTRLTVL.

This clonotype was seen at least ten times. The chain has TRBV4-3 and TRBJ2-1; no reliable D call. The germline V gene encodes CDR1 LGHNA and CDR2 YSLEER. V was trimmed by 0 bases and J by 0 bases, leaving 12 bases between them. This CDR3 comprises 17 residues. This chain's CDR3 is CASSQDYRRNSYNEQFF. The CDR3 DNA reads as TGCGCCAGCAGCCAAGATTACAGAAGGAACTCCTACAATGAGCAGTTCTTC.